One sample yielded the 12 T cell receptor beta chains listed below, sequenced in a study of cytomegalovirus exposure and HLA in healthy donors. PCR was performed using 60 Vbeta and 13 Jbeta primers. Method: immunoSEQ multiplex PCR; TCRdb's copy keeps in-frame clones and lacks some. The table gives some 120,000 clones; the top ten clones make up around 2.2% of it. The specimen was PBMCs. The receptors were sampled from a man in his forties or fifties in good health and CMV-seronegative.

The rearrangement joins TRBV18 to TRBJ2-7; TRBD1 aligns across 9 bases. V was pared by 2 bases and J by 12 bases, with 20 bases of the junction left unmatched. The CDR3 runs 17 residues. Germline V gene sequence: CDR1 KGHSH, CDR2 LQKENI. The CDR3 nucleotides read TGTGCCAGCTCACCAGTCCTGGTATCGGGACAGGGACGAGCTGTGTACTTC. Translating it yields CASSPVLVSGQGRAVYF. Looking up the rest from reference TRBV18 and TRBJ2-7 gives the full variable domain: NAGVMQNPRHLVRRRGQEARLRCSPMKGHSHVYWYRQLPEEGLKFMVYLQKENIIDESGMPKERFSAEFPKEGPSILRIQQVVRGDSAAYFCASSPVLVSGQGRAVYFGPGTRLTVT.

The V and J genes are TRBV13 and TRBJ1-1; D might be TRBD1 (6 bases). CDR1 PRHDT and CDR2 FYEKMQ come from the germline V gene (reference sequence). Trimming left V 11 bases short and J 3 bases short, with 13 bases between. CDR3 size: 12 residues. CDR3 protein: CAGATGYTEAFF. CDR3 sequence (DNA): TGTGCCGGGGCCACAGGGTACACTGAAGCTTTCTTT.

This chain joins TRBV2 and TRBJ1-1; D is undetermined. The germline gives CDR1 SNHLY, CDR2 FYNNEI. This CDR3 comprises 13 residues. V dropped 6 bases and J dropped 0 bases, with 8 bases sitting between them. As DNA, the CDR3 is TGTGCCAGCAGGGCCCAGTTGAACACTGAAGCTTTCTTT. Its protein product is CASRAQLNTEAFF.

The chain couples TRBV6-5 to TRBJ1-2, with TRBD1 matching 8 bases. This CDR3 spans 15 amino acids. Germline trimming cut 2 bases from V and 4 bases from J; bases unmatched to any gene: 6. Germline V gene sequence: CDR1 MNHEY, CDR2 SVGAGI. In DNA form, the CDR3 reads TGTGCCAGCAGTTACAACAGGGGGGTGAGCTATGGCTACACCTTC. Encoded protein: CASSYNRGVSYGYTF.

The CDR3 loop is CASRPAGAAEQYF. Written as DNA, the CDR3 is TGTGCCAGCAGGCCAGCGGGAGCCGCCGAGCAGTACTTC. The chain links TRBV6-1 to TRBJ2-7, with TRBD2 matching over 8 bases. The CDR3 length is 13 residues. The J segment lost 6 bases and the V segment lost 6 bases, leaving 7 bases of the junction unmatched. The germline CDR1 and CDR2 sequences are MNHNS and SASEGT.

This chain connects TRBV28 to TRBJ1-5; perhaps TRBD1 as D (5 bases). V was cut by 0 bases and J by 0 bases, with 15 bases left in between. Germline V CDR1 and CDR2: MDHEN, SYDVKM. This CDR3 contains 18 residues. The CDR3 loop is CASSLWGTRTYSNQPQHF. In nucleotides, the CDR3 is TGTGCCAGCAGTTTATGGGGCACACGGACATATAGCAATCAGCCCCAGCATTTT.

J is TRBJ2-7 and V is TRBV7-3, with 10 bases fitting TRBD1. The length of the CDR3 is 13 residues. Germline loops: CDR1 SGHTA, CDR2 FQGTGA. J gave up 7 bases and V 4 bases, and 4 bases lay outside the gene matches. The CDR3 DNA sequence: TGTGCCAGCAGCTACGACAGGGGGCGAGAGCAGTACTTC. It is translated as CASSYDRGREQYF.

The chain recombines TRBV19 with TRBJ1-2, with TRBD1 identical over 7 bases. V trimming: 0 bases; J trimming: 3 bases; junction bases outside the gene matches: 10. CDR3 size: 17 residues. Germline V gene sequence: CDR1 LNHDA, CDR2 SQIVND (reference sequence). CDR3 in DNA: TGTGCCAGTAGTATAGATGTTGACAGGGTTGACGACTATGGCTACACCTTC. Encoded protein: CASSIDVDRVDDYGYTF.

Here the CDR3 DNA reads TGTGCCTGGAGTGGTAGCGGAGACTCCTACGAGCAGTACTTC. Residues: CAWSGSGDSYEQYF. This rearrangement joins TRBV30 to TRBJ2-7; a possible D gene is TRBD2 (6 bases). The CDR3 totals 14 residues. The germline V and J ends were trimmed by 1 base and 0 bases, with 10 bases remaining between them. Looked up from germline, CDR1 is GTSNPN and CDR2 is SVGIG (reference sequence).

The chain has TRBV28 and TRBJ2-7; unclear D gene. This CDR3 is built from 15 residues. V lost 3 bases and J 2 bases, leaving 14 bases between the germline ends. The germline CDR1 and CDR2 sequences are MDHEN and SYDVKM. The CDR3 protein is CASSFSSAETYEQYF. CDR3 DNA: TGTGCCAGCAGTTTCTCCTCGGCGGAGACCTACGAGCAGTACTTC.

The chain carries TRBV11-3 and TRBJ1-1, with D perhaps TRBD1 (6 bases). The CDR3 runs 16 residues. The germline CDR1 and CDR2 sequences are SGHNT and YENEEA. V gave up 5 bases and J gave up 1 base, with 17 bases separating them. The CDR3 nucleotides read TGTGCCAGCAGCCCCCGATCCGGGACACCGAACACTGAAGCTTTCTTT. This translates into CASSPRSGTPNTEAFF.

This chain connects TRBV18 to TRBJ2-7; no clear D. V lost 1 base, J lost 0 bases, and 13 bases lay in between. The CDR3 sequence is 16 residues long. CDR1 is KGHSH and CDR2 is LQKENI in the germline V gene. The CDR3 spells CASSPLDRVRSYEQYF. The CDR3 DNA reads as TGTGCCAGCTCACCACTAGACCGGGTTCGCTCCTACGAGCAGTACTTC.